This T cell receptor (beta chain) was recovered during a study of blood T cell repertoires in COVID-19. Some clones are missing from TCRdb's copy, which holds only in-frame ones; the method was immunoSEQ multiplex PCR. This sample has about 360,000 clones, with 85% to 90% found just once. The germline V and J ends were trimmed by 2 bases and 2 bases, with 14 bases remaining between them. Germline CDR1 is SGHVS and CDR2 is FQNEAQ. The CDR3 is made up of 16 amino acids. The chain is built from TRBV7-8 and TRBJ2-3; possible D gene TRBD1, 5 bases. This TCR was recovered from a human donor in a cohort sampled during active COVID-19. Sequencing was performed on peripheral blood. CDR3 protein: CASSLLAGRFTDTQYF. For the CDR3, the DNA is TGTGCCAGCAGCTTATTGGCAGGGCGGTTCACAGATACGCAGTATTTT.